Listed below are T cell receptor beta chains from one sample, sequenced in a study of blood T cells in healthy people across ages. TCRdb reprocessed the 5' RACE reads via MiXCR and lists one record per CDR3 protein. The repertoire holds approximately 730,000 distinct CDR3 sequences, with roughly 47% as singletons. The material sequenced was blood. These receptors all stem from an older woman in good health. CDR3s include the opening cysteine and the closing phenylalanine or tryptophan. Each record gives: J gene, D gene, V gene, clone size, CDR3 DNA, CDR3 protein. D genes are given only for firm matches. Size is omitted from some rows. Given values are once, few, many or a class for expanded clones.

j_call: TRBJ1-5; d_call: TRBD1; v_call: TRBV20-1; clone_size: once; cdr3_nt: TGCAGTGCTCTTCGACAGGGAAATCAGCCCCAGCATTTT; cdr3_aa: CSALRQGNQPQHF
j_call: TRBJ2-7; d_call: TRBD1; v_call: TRBV10-3; clone_size: few; cdr3_nt: TGTGCCATCGAGGGGGCGCAAACCTACGAGCAGTACTTC; cdr3_aa: CAIEGAQTYEQYF
j_call: TRBJ2-1; d_call: TRBD2; v_call: TRBV19; clone_size: NA; cdr3_nt: TGTGCCAGTAGTAGCAGGACTAGCGGGGTAGGGAATGAGCAGTTCTTC; cdr3_aa: CASSSRTSGVGNEQFF
j_call: TRBJ2-5; d_call: TRBD2; v_call: TRBV7-3; clone_size: NA; cdr3_nt: TGTGCCAGCAACCAACCCTGGCTGCTAGCGGAGCAGAGGGAGACCCAGTACTTC; cdr3_aa: CASNQPWLLAEQRETQYF
j_call: TRBJ2-1; d_call: TRBD2; v_call: TRBV6-6; clone_size: few; cdr3_nt: TGTGCCAGCAGTGGACTAGCGGGAGAAAGTGAGCAGTTCTTC; cdr3_aa: CASSGLAGESEQFF
j_call: TRBJ2-1; d_call: TRBD2; v_call: TRBV20-1; clone_size: few; cdr3_nt: TGCAGTGCTTCTAGCGGGAGATACAATGAGCAGTTCTTC; cdr3_aa: CSASSGRYNEQFF
j_call: TRBJ2-7; d_call: TRBD1; v_call: TRBV6-5; clone_size: NA; cdr3_nt: TGTGCCAGCACCACGACAGGGGGTTTTGTCCTACGCGAGCAGTACTTC; cdr3_aa: CASTTTGGFVLREQYF
j_call: TRBJ2-3; d_call: NA; v_call: TRBV4-2; clone_size: few; cdr3_nt: TGTGCCAGCAGCCAAGGGGACTCAACGACCACAGATACGCAGTATTTT; cdr3_aa: CASSQGDSTTTDTQYF
j_call: TRBJ1-3; d_call: NA; v_call: TRBV29-1; clone_size: NA; cdr3_nt: TGCAGCGTAACAAACTCTGGAAACACCATATATTTT; cdr3_aa: CSVTNSGNTIYF
j_call: TRBJ2-4; d_call: TRBD2; v_call: TRBV7-9; clone_size: NA; cdr3_nt: TGTGCCAGCAGCTTTGGGACTAGCGGGAGGGTGCTCATTCAGTACTTC; cdr3_aa: CASSFGTSGRVLIQYF
j_call: TRBJ1-2; d_call: TRBD1; v_call: TRBV6-1; clone_size: NA; cdr3_nt: TGTGCCAGCAGTGGAACACAGGGGAGCTACACCTTC; cdr3_aa: CASSGTQGSYTF
j_call: TRBJ2-2; d_call: TRBD2; v_call: TRBV20-1; clone_size: few; cdr3_nt: TGCAGTGCGACGTCTAGCGGGAGGTTGAACACCGGGGAGCTGTTTTTT; cdr3_aa: CSATSSGRLNTGELFF
j_call: TRBJ1-1; d_call: TRBD1; v_call: TRBV7-6; clone_size: NA; cdr3_nt: TGTGCCAGCAGCCAATGGACAGGGGGCCACACTGAAGCTTTCTTT; cdr3_aa: CASSQWTGGHTEAFF
j_call: TRBJ2-7; d_call: TRBD1; v_call: TRBV5-1; clone_size: few; cdr3_nt: TGCGCCAGCACCACTGGACTTCAGGGGGCTAGCTTCTACGAGCAGTACTTC; cdr3_aa: CASTTGLQGASFYEQYF
j_call: TRBJ2-5; d_call: NA; v_call: TRBV12-5; clone_size: NA; cdr3_nt: TGTGCTAGTGGTTTGGTTGGGCGGCCTCAAGAGACCCAGTACTTC; cdr3_aa: CASGLVGRPQETQYF
j_call: TRBJ2-5; d_call: NA; v_call: TRBV6-1; clone_size: few; cdr3_nt: TGTGCCAGCAGTCGACAGGAACAAGAGACCCAGTACTTC; cdr3_aa: CASSRQEQETQYF
j_call: TRBJ2-5; d_call: TRBD2; v_call: TRBV20-1; clone_size: once; cdr3_nt: TGCAGTGCTAGAGATTCAGGACTAGCGGGGGGAGAGACCCAGTACTTC; cdr3_aa: CSARDSGLAGGETQYF
j_call: TRBJ2-3; d_call: TRBD2; v_call: TRBV7-2; clone_size: many; cdr3_nt: TGTGCCAGCAGCTTATTTGGCCTAGCGGGAGGGACAGATACGCAGTATTTT; cdr3_aa: CASSLFGLAGGTDTQYF
j_call: TRBJ1-6; d_call: NA; v_call: TRBV3-1; clone_size: few; cdr3_nt: TGTGCCAGCAGCTACTCCACCAGGGGCTCACCCCTCCACTTT; cdr3_aa: CASSYSTRGSPLHF
j_call: TRBJ1-1; d_call: NA; v_call: TRBV9; clone_size: NA; cdr3_nt: TGTGCCAGCAGCGTAGACCCGTCAACTACTGAAGCTTTCTTT; cdr3_aa: CASSVDPSTTEAFF
j_call: TRBJ2-3; d_call: NA; v_call: TRBV4-3; clone_size: NA; cdr3_nt: TGCGCCAGCAGCCAAGATCTTTACCGGACAACAGATACGCAGTATTTT; cdr3_aa: CASSQDLYRTTDTQYF
j_call: TRBJ2-1; d_call: TRBD1; v_call: TRBV5-1; clone_size: few; cdr3_nt: TGCGCCAGCAGCCCGGGACAGGTCCCTTCGGGGCAGTTCTTC; cdr3_aa: CASSPGQVPSGQFF
j_call: TRBJ2-1; d_call: NA; v_call: TRBV6-1; clone_size: NA; cdr3_nt: TGTGCCAGCAGTGAAGTCGGGATTTACAATGAGCAGTTCTTC; cdr3_aa: CASSEVGIYNEQFF
j_call: TRBJ2-1; d_call: TRBD1; v_call: TRBV20-1; clone_size: NA; cdr3_nt: TGCAGTGTCAAGCAGGGGGCCCCTGAGCAGTTCTTC; cdr3_aa: CSVKQGAPEQFF
j_call: TRBJ2-1; d_call: TRBD2; v_call: TRBV12-3/TRBV12-4; clone_size: once; cdr3_nt: TGTGCCAGCAGTTTAGTAGCGGGGCTCTACAATGAGCAGTTCTTC; cdr3_aa: CASSLVAGLYNEQFF
j_call: TRBJ1-1; d_call: NA; v_call: TRBV27; clone_size: few; cdr3_nt: TGTGCCAGCAGCCGGAGGGGAGATTGGGCTTTCTTT; cdr3_aa: CASSRRGDWAFF
j_call: TRBJ1-2; d_call: NA; v_call: TRBV12-3/TRBV12-4; clone_size: many; cdr3_nt: TGTGCCAGCAGTTTGAGACAACCTCTCTATGGCTACACCTTC; cdr3_aa: CASSLRQPLYGYTF
j_call: TRBJ2-7; d_call: NA; v_call: TRBV3-1; clone_size: many; cdr3_nt: TGTGCCAGCTCCAGGGTGCACGAGCAGTACTTC; cdr3_aa: CASSRVHEQYF
j_call: TRBJ1-1; d_call: NA; v_call: TRBV10-3; clone_size: few; cdr3_nt: TGTGCCATCAAAAGCGAGGGAACTGAAGCTTTCTTT; cdr3_aa: CAIKSEGTEAFF
j_call: TRBJ2-3; d_call: NA; v_call: TRBV4-1; clone_size: few; cdr3_nt: TGCGCCAGCAGCCAAGTAAACCAAGCGGCTTCATATGTCACAGATACGCAGTATTTT; cdr3_aa: CASSQVNQAASYVTDTQYF
j_call: TRBJ2-2; d_call: NA; v_call: TRBV5-1; clone_size: NA; cdr3_nt: TGCGCCAGCAGCTTGACGGAGGCGAACACCGGGGAGCTGTTTTTT; cdr3_aa: CASSLTEANTGELFF
j_call: TRBJ2-7; d_call: NA; v_call: TRBV27; clone_size: once; cdr3_nt: TGTGCCAGCAGTTTAAAGGGCGCAAACTCCTACGAGCAGTACTTC; cdr3_aa: CASSLKGANSYEQYF
j_call: TRBJ2-1; d_call: TRBD2; v_call: TRBV12-5; clone_size: NA; cdr3_nt: TGTGCTAGTGGTTTGGTAACGGGACTAGCGACCAATGAGCAGTTCTTC; cdr3_aa: CASGLVTGLATNEQFF
j_call: TRBJ1-5; d_call: NA; v_call: TRBV13; clone_size: many; cdr3_nt: TGTGCCAGCAGCTTAGGGGGTCAGCCCCAGCATTTT; cdr3_aa: CASSLGGQPQHF
j_call: TRBJ2-5; d_call: NA; v_call: TRBV20-1; clone_size: NA; cdr3_nt: TGCAGTGCTAGCGTGACAGTTCAAGAGACCCAGTACTTC; cdr3_aa: CSASVTVQETQYF
j_call: TRBJ1-2; d_call: NA; v_call: TRBV11-2; clone_size: few; cdr3_nt: TGTGCCAGCAGCTTGGCTCCGGACAGCTACTATGGCTACACCTTC; cdr3_aa: CASSLAPDSYYGYTF
j_call: TRBJ1-2; d_call: NA; v_call: TRBV20-1; clone_size: NA; cdr3_nt: TGCAGGGTGGGGAGCAACTATGGCTACACCTTC; cdr3_aa: CRVGSNYGYTF
j_call: TRBJ2-7; d_call: NA; v_call: TRBV20-1; clone_size: NA; cdr3_nt: TGCAGTGCTTACGAGCCCCCAGGCGAGCAGTACTTC; cdr3_aa: CSAYEPPGEQYF
j_call: TRBJ2-7; d_call: NA; v_call: TRBV27; clone_size: NA; cdr3_nt: TGTGCCAGCAGTTTAAGGGACCTGACACTCTACGAGCAGTACTTC; cdr3_aa: CASSLRDLTLYEQYF
j_call: TRBJ2-5; d_call: TRBD1; v_call: TRBV18; clone_size: few; cdr3_nt: TGTGCCAGCTCACTTCGACAGGGGCTAGAGACCCAGTACTTC; cdr3_aa: CASSLRQGLETQYF
j_call: TRBJ1-6; d_call: TRBD1; v_call: TRBV7-9; clone_size: few; cdr3_nt: TGTGCCAGCAGCGGACCCGGAACAGGGGGATCACCCCTCCACTTT; cdr3_aa: CASSGPGTGGSPLHF
j_call: TRBJ2-5; d_call: TRBD1; v_call: TRBV6-5; clone_size: NA; cdr3_nt: TGTGCCAGCAGTTCCACGGCCCCCGGGACAGGGGGCGTCGAGACCCAGTACTTC; cdr3_aa: CASSSTAPGTGGVETQYF
j_call: TRBJ2-3; d_call: TRBD1; v_call: TRBV5-1; clone_size: few; cdr3_nt: TGCGCCAGCAGCTTGATGGGACAGGGAGGAGAGGGCACAGATACGCAGTATTTT; cdr3_aa: CASSLMGQGGEGTDTQYF
j_call: TRBJ1-1; d_call: NA; v_call: TRBV11-2; clone_size: NA; cdr3_nt: TGTGCCAGCAGCTCCCGAACAGGTGCGGCTGAAGCTTTCTTT; cdr3_aa: CASSSRTGAAEAFF
j_call: TRBJ2-7; d_call: NA; v_call: TRBV7-6; clone_size: many; cdr3_nt: TGTGCCAGCAGCTTAGCGCCGGGCAGCTCCTACGAGCAGTACTTC; cdr3_aa: CASSLAPGSSYEQYF
j_call: TRBJ1-4; d_call: TRBD1; v_call: TRBV29-1; clone_size: many; cdr3_nt: TGCAGCGTTAACGGACAGGGCGGCGATGAAAAACTGTTTTTT; cdr3_aa: CSVNGQGGDEKLFF
j_call: TRBJ2-3; d_call: TRBD2; v_call: TRBV20-1; clone_size: NA; cdr3_nt: TGCAGTCTAGCGGGGGGCATTAGCACAGATATGCAGTATTTT; cdr3_aa: CSLAGGISTDMQYF
j_call: TRBJ2-7; d_call: TRBD2; v_call: TRBV20-1; clone_size: NA; cdr3_nt: TGCAGTGCTAGGCCCGGACTAGGGTCCGACGAGCAGTACTTC; cdr3_aa: CSARPGLGSDEQYF